The entry that follows covers one T cell receptor (beta chain) sequence. Trimming removed 0 bases from V and 0 bases from J; junction bases left unmatched: 10. Germline values: CDR1 LGHNA, CDR2 YSLEER. This CDR3 is built from 19 residues. The data are from a study of control samples from healthy donors and cancer patients. Clones were read by immunoSEQ multiplex PCR, and TCRdb kept only the in-frame ones, dropping some. This sample yields about 140,000 clones, of which about 90% are seen a single time; about 7.1% belongs to the top ten. The chain carries TRBV4-3 and TRBJ2-7; 11 bases are shared with TRBD2. The source of this sequence is a man between 18 and 35 years old in good health. What was sequenced was blood. The CDR3 region is CASSQDLELAGGRSYEQYF. CDR3 nucleotides: TGCGCCAGCAGCCAAGATTTAGAGCTAGCGGGGGGCCGCTCCTACGAGCAGTACTTC.